The clone carrying this T cell receptor (beta chain) showed up just a few times. The sample comes from a study of T-cell reconstitution after alpha-beta-depleted transplantation in children. Preparation of the TCRbeta library was carried out with unique molecular identifiers. TCRdb fed the PCR reads into MiXCR, producing one record per CDR3 protein. The sample yields around 600,000 distinct CDR3 sequences, roughly a tenth seen once. J was trimmed by 1 base and V by 6 bases; bases with no gene match: 5. The CDR3 sequence is 15 residues long. The germline CDR1 and CDR2 sequences are DFQATT and SNEGSKA (reference sequence).

This clonotype was obtained from a human donor who donated a stem cell graft to a child with acute myeloid leukemia. The chain carries TRBV20-1 and TRBJ1-4; 10 bases match TRBD1. The material sequenced was PBMCs from the stem cell graft donor, taken from the stem cell graft. In nucleotides, the CDR3 is TGCAGTGCGGGACAGGGGTGGATAACTAATGAAAAACTGTTTTTT. Encoded protein: CSAGQGWITNEKLFF.